This T cell receptor beta chain was obtained from a study of shared clonotypes between healthy human individuals. This clone was seen a single time. Libraries were prepared by immunoSEQ multiplex PCR; TCRdb keeps only in-frame clonotypes and omits some of them. The sample lists 2 million to 2.5 million clones, over 90% seen once, with 0.39% in the top ten. The CDR3 length is 15 residues. Germline trimming cut 4 bases from V and 12 bases from J; bases unmatched to any gene: 14. CDR1 and CDR2 (germline): GTSNPN, SVGIG (reference sequence). The specimen sequenced was naive CD4+ T cells from PBMCs. Subset given: CD45RA+ positively selected. The chain carries TRBV30 and TRBJ2-1; the match to TRBD2 covers 11 bases. The clonotype comes from a man between 18 and 35 years old in good health. Some clones in this sample may be carry-over from other donors' samples. The CDR3 sequence: CAWTPFLAGGASQFF. The CDR3 nucleotides are TGTGCCTGGACCCCCTTTCTAGCGGGAGGTGCGTCGCAGTTCTTC.